The following is a TCR beta chain sequence with its context. Its antigen is undetermined. An end of the junction does not agree with germline; a read error may underlie this. Construction of the TCRbeta library involved unique molecular identifiers. MiXCR was run by TCRdb on the PCR reads, yielding one entry per CDR3 protein. The sample lists some 600,000 distinct CDR3 sequences; 10% to 15% were seen once. The sample is drawn from a study of T-cell reconstitution after alpha-beta-depleted transplantation in children. The CDR3 runs to 14 residues. General study results and limits: In patients about two months after transplant, alpha-beta T cells reportedly arose from several hundred expanded graft clones. T-cell counts and diversity at one year following transplant were attributed mainly to newly produced T cells. Surviving thymic progenitors and recipient T cells were the source of high TCRbeta diversity at day 60 in some patients.

The sequence was collected from a male patient younger than 18 who had a stem cell transplant for acute myeloid leukemia, so the T cells may come from the graft donor. The chain uses TRBV12-3 or TRBV12-4 and TRBJ2-7; TRBD1 might be the D (6 bases). This sample comprised PBMCs, mostly from graft donor cells, obtained 360 days after TCRalphabeta/CD19-depleted stem cell transplant. DNA for the CDR3: TGTGCCAGCGCCCCAGGGGTGAGCTCCTACGAGCAGCACTTC. Translation: CASAPGVSSYEQHF.